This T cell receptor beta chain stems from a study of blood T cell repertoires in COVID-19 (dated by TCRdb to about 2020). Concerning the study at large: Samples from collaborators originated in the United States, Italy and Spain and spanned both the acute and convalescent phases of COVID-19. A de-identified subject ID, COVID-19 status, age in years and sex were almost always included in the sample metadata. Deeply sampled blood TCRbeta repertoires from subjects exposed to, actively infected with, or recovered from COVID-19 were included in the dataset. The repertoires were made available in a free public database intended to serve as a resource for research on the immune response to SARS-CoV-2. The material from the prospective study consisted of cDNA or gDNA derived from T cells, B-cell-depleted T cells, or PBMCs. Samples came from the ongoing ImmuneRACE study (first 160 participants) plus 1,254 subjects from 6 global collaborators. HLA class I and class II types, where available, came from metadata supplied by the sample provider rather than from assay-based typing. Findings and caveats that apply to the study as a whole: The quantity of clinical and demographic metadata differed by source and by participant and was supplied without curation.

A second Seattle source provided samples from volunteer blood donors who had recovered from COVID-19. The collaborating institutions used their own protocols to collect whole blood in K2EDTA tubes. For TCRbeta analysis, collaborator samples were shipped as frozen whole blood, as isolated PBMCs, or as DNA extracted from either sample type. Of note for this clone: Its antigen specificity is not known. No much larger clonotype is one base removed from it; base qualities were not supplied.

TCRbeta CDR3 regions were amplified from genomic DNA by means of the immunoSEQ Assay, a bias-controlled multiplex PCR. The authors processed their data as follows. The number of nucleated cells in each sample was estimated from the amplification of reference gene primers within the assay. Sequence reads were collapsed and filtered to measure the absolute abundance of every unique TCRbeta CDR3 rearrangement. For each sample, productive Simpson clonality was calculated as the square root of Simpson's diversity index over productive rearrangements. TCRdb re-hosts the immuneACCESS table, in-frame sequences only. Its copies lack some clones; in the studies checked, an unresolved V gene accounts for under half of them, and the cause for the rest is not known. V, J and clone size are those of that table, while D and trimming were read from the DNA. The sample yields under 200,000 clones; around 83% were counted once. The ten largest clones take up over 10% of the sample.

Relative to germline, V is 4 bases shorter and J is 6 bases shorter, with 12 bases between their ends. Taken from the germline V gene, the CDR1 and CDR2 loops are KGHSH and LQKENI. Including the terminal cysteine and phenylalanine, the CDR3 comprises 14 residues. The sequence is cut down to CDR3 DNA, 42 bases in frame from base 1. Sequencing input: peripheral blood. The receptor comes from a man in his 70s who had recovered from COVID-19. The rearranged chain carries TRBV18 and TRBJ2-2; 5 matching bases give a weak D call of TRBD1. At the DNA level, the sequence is TGTGCCAGCTCACTGAAAGGGGTCCCCGGGGAGCTGTTTTTT. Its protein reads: CASSLKGVPGELFF.